The present TCR beta chain was sequenced within a study of read filtering for tumor transcriptome and immune sequencing. Study-level information: RNA-seq yielded only about 75 to 1,400 TCR reads, IR-seq about 4.05 to 11 million.

CDR3 length: 17 amino acids. V was trimmed by 1 base and J by 10 bases, leaving 23 bases between them. The germline CDR1 and CDR2 sequences are MDHEN and SYDVKM. From about 0.4 ug of RNA, a library with molecular barcoded alpha/delta and beta/gamma adaptors was made. Each CDR3 protein gets one entry after TCRdb re-called the reads with MiXCR. The table records some 62,000 distinct CDR3 sequences, roughly 14% of them present only once. The rearrangement links TRBV28 to TRBJ2-1, with D maybe TRBD2 (5 bases). The sequence was obtained from a donor older than 35 with multiple myeloma. The sequenced material came from a population of CD138-negative cells sorted from bone marrow. This chain's CDR3 is CASSLYGSSGGLAEQFF. In DNA, the CDR3 is TGTGCCAGCAGTTTATACGGCTCTTCTGGTGGGTTAGCGGAGCAGTTCTTC.